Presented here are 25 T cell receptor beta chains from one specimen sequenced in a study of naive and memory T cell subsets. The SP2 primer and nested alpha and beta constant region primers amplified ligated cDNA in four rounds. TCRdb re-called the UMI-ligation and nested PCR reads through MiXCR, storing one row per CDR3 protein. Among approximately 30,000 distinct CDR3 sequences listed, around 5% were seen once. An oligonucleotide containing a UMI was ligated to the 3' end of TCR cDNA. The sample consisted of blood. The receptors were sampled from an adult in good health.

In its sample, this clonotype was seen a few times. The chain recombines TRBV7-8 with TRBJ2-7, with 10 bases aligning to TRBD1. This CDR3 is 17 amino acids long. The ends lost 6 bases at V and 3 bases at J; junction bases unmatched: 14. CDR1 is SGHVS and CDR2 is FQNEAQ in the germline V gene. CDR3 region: CASSPERTGGGIYEQYF. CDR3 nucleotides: TGTGCCAGCAGTCCGGAAAGGACAGGGGGTGGCATCTACGAGCAGTACTTC.

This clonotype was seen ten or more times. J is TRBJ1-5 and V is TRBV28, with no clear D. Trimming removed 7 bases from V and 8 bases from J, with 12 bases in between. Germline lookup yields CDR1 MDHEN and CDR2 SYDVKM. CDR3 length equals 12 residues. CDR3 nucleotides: TGTGCCAGCACCGCGATGGCAGAGCCCCAGCATTTT. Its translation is CASTAMAEPQHF.

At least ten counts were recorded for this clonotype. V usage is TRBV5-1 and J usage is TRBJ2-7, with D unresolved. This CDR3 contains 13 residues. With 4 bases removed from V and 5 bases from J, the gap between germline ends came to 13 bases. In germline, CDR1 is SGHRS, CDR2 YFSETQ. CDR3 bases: TGCGCCAGCAGCCACGGCTCCCTAAACGAGCAGTACTTC. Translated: CASSHGSLNEQYF. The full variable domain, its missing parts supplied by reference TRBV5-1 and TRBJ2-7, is KAGVTQTPRYLIKTRGQQVTLSCSPISGHRSVSWYQQTPGQGLQFLFEYFSETQRNKGNFPGRFSGRQFSNSRSEMNVSTLELGDSALYLCASSHGSLNEQYFGPGTRLTVT.

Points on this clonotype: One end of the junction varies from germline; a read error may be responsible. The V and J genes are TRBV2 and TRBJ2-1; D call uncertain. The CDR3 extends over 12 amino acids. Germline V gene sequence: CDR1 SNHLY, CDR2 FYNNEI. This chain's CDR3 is CASSALSNEQLF. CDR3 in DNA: TGTGCCAGCAGTGCCTTATCCAATGAGCAGCTCTTC.

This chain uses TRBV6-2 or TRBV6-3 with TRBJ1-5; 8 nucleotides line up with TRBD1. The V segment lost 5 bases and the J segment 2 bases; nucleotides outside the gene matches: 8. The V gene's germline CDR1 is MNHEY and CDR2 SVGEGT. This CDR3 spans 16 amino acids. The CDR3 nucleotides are TGTGCCAGCAGTGCACAGGGGGTAAGCGGCAATCAGCCCCAGCATTTT. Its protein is CASSAQGVSGNQPQHF.

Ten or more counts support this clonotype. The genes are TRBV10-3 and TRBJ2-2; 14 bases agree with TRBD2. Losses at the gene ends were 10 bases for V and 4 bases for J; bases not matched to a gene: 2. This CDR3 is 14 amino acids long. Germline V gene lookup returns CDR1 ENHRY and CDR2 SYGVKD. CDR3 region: CATGLAGATGELFF. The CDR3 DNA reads TGTGCCACGGGACTAGCGGGAGCCACCGGGGAGCTGTTTTTT.

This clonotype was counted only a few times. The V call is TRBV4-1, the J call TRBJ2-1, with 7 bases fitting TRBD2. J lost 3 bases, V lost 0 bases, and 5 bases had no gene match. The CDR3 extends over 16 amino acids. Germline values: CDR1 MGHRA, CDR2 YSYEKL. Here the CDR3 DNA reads TGCGCCAGCAGCCAAGAAGGGCTAGCGGTCTACAATGAGCAGTTCTTC. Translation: CASSQEGLAVYNEQFF.

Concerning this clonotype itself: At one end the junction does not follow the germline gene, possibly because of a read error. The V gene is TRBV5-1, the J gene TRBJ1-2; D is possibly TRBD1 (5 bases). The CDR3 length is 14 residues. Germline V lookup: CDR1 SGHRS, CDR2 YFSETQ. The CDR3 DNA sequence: TGCGCCAGCAGCTCCGGGGCAGGGAGGTATGGCGACACCTTC. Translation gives CASSSGAGRYGDTF.

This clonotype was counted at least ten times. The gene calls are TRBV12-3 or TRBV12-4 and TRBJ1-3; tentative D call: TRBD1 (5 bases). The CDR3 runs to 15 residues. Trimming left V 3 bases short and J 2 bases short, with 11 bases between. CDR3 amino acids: CASSFFRAPGNTIYF. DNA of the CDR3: TGTGCCAGCAGTTTTTTCAGGGCTCCTGGAAACACCATATATTTT.

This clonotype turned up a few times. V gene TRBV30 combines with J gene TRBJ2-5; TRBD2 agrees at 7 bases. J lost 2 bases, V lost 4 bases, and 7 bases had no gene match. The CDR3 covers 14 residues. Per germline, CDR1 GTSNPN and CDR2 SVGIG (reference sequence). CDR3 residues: CAWIKPAGQETQYF. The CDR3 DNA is TGTGCCTGGATCAAGCCAGCGGGGCAAGAGACCCAGTACTTC.

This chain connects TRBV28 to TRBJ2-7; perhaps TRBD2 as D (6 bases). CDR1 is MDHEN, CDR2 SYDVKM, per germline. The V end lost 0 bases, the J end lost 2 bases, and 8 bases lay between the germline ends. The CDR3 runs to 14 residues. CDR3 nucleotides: TGTGCCAGCAGTTTATGGACTAGTCCCTACGAGCAGTACTTC. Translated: CASSLWTSPYEQYF.

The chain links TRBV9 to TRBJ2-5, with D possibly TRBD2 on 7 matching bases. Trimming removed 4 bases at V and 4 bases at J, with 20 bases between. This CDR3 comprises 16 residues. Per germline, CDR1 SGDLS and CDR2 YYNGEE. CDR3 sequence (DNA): TGTGCCAGCAGCCCCCTCCACGGGGGGACACGAGAGACCCAGTACTTC. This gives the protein CASSPLHGGTRETQYF.

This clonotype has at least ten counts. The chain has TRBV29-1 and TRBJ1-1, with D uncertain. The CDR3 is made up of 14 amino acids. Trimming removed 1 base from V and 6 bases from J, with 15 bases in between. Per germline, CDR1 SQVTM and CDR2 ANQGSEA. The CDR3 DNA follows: TGCAGCGTTGAAGGGTTTTTGCAGGAACCTGAAGCTTTCTTT. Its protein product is CSVEGFLQEPEAFF.

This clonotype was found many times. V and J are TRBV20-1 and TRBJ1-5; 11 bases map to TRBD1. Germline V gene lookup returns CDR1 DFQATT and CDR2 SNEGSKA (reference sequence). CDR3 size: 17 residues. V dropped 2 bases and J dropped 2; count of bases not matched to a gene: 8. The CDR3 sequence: CSARQGTGGVGNQPQHF. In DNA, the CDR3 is TGCAGTGCTAGACAGGGGACAGGGGGAGTTGGCAATCAGCCCCAGCATTTT.

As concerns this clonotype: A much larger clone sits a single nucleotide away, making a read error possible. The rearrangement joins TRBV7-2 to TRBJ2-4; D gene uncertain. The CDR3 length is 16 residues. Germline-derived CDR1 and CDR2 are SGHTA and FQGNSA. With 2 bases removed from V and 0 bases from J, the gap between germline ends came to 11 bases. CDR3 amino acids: CASSLSRFLAKNIQYF. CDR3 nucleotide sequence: TGTGCCAGCAGCTTATCGAGATTTCTAGCCAAAAACATTCAGTACTTC.

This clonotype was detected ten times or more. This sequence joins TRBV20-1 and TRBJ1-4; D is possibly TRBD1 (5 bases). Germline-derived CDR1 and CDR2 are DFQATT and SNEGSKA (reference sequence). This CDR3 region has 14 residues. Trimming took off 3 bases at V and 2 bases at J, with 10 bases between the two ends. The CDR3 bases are TGCAGTGCTAGGGACATTGGGACTAATGAAAAACTGTTTTTT. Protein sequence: CSARDIGTNEKLFF.

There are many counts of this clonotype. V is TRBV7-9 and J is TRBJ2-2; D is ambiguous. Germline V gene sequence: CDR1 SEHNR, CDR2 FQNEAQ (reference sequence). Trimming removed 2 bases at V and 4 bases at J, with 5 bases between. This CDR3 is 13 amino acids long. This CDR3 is CASSLSRTGELFF. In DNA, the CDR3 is TGTGCCAGCAGCTTATCACGCACCGGGGAGCTGTTTTTT.

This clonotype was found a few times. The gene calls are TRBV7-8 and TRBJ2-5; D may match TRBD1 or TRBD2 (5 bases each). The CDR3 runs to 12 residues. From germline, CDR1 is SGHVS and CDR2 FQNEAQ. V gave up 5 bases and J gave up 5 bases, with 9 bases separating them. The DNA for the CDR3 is TGTGCCAGCAGCCCCAGGGAGGAGACCCAGTACTTC. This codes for CASSPREETQYF.

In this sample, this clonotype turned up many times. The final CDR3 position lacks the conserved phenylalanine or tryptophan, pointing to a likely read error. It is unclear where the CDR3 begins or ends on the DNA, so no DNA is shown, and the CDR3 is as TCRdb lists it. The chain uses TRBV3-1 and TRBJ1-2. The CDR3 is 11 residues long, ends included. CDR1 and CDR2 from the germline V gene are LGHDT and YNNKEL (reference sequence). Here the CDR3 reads CASSQGNGLAI.

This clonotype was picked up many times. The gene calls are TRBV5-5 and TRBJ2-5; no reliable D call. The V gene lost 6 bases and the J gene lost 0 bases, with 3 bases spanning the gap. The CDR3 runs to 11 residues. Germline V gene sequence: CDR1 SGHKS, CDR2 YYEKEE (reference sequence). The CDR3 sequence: CASNYQETQYF. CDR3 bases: TGTGCCAGCAACTACCAAGAGACCCAGTACTTC.

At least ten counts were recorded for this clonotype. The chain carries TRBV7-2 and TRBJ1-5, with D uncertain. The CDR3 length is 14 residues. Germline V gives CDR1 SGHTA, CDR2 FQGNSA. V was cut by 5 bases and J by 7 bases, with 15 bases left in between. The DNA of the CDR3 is TGTGCCAGCAGCAAAACAAATGGGCCCCAGCCCCAGCATTTT. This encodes CASSKTNGPQPQHF.

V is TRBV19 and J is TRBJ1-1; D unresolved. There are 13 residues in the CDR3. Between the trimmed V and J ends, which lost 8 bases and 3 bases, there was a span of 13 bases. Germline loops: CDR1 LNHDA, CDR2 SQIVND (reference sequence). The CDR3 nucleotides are TGTGCCAGTCGGGGAGCCCTCCACACTGAAGCTTTCTTT. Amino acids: CASRGALHTEAFF.

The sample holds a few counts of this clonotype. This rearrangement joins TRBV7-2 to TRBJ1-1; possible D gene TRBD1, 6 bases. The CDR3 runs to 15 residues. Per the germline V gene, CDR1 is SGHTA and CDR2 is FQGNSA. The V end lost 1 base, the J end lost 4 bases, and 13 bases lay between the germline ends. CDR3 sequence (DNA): TGTGCCAGCAGCTTAGAAGGGGGGGGGGGCACTGAAGCTTTCTTT. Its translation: CASSLEGGGGTEAFF.

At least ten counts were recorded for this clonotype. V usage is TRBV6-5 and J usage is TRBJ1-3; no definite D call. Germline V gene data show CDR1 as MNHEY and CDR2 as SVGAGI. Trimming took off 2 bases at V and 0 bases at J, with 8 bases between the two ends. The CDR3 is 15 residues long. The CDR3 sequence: CASSYRRASGNTIYF. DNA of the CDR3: TGTGCCAGCAGTTACCGGAGAGCCTCTGGAAACACCATATATTTT.

This chain's CDR3 is CASSWQSNQPQHF. CDR3 DNA: TGTGCCAGCAGTTGGCAGAGCAATCAGCCCCAGCATTTT. This sequence joins TRBV6-5 and TRBJ1-5; no firm D call. The V gene's germline CDR1 is MNHEY and CDR2 SVGAGI. V was shortened by 4 bases and J by 1 base, with 5 bases between the two germline ends. The CDR3 consists of 13 residues.